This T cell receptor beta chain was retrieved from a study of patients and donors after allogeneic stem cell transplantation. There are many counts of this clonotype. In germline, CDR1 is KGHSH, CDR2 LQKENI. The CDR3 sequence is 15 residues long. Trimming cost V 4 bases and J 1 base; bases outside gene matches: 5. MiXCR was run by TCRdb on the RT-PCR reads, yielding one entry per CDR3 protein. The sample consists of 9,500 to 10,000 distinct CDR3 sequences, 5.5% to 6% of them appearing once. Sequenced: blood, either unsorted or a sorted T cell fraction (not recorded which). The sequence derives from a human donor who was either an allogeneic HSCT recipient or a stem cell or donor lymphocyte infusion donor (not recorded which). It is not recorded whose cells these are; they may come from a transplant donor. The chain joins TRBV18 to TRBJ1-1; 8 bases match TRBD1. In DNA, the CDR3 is TGTGCCAGCTCACTATCCACAGGGGGGAACACTGAAGCTTTCTTT. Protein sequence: CASSLSTGGNTEAFF. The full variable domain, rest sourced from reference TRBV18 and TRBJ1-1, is NAGVMQNPRHLVRRRGQEARLRCSPMKGHSHVYWYRQLPEEGLKFMVYLQKENIIDESGMPKERFSAEFPKEGPSILRIQQVVRGDSAAYFCASSLSTGGNTEAFFGQGTRLTVV.